This TCR beta chain originates from a study of T cells after yellow fever vaccination. Study information: Some fractions had low cell numbers, and these were prepared with SMART-Seq v4 Ultra Low Input. Study outcomes and limitations: Bulk-population clonotypes that are abundant could appear as contaminants in FACS-sorted repertoires.

Production of TCR cDNA was by 5'RACE template switching, which also added a universal primer site and UMIs. MiXCR was run by TCRdb on the 5' RACE reads, yielding one entry per CDR3 protein. The sample lists 250,000 to 350,000 distinct CDR3 sequences, approximately 7% occurring once. The germline V and J ends were trimmed by 1 base and 2 bases, with 8 bases remaining between them. This CDR3 has 13 residues. Germline V gene data show CDR1 as GTSNPN and CDR2 as SVGIG (reference sequence). For this clonotype: Its antigen is not known.

This sequence joins TRBV30 and TRBJ2-5, with D hard to call. The source was PBMCs, collected approximately 47 days after the first yellow fever vaccination. This clonotype was obtained from a man between 18 and 29 years old who received the YFV17D yellow fever vaccine. The DNA for the CDR3 is TGTGCCTGGAGTGGAACCCGTCAAGAGACCCAGTACTTC. Protein product: CAWSGTRQETQYF.